The subject of this entry is one TCR beta chain. Authors' analysis steps: Estimation of nucleated cell counts was performed using reference gene primer amplification. The data were produced by immunoSEQ multiplex PCR, yet TCRdb's version contains in-frame clones alone and is incomplete. Clonal size and the V and J genes are those of that table, whereas D and trimming came from the DNA. The table includes roughly 300,000 clones, roughly 90% detected once. Germline CDR1 is ENHRY and CDR2 is SYGVKD. V was cut by 2 bases and J by 3 bases, with 11 bases left in between. The CDR3 length is 14 residues. The data were obtained in a study of blood T cell repertoires in COVID-19. Study-level background: T cells, B-cell-depleted T cells, or PBMCs supplied cDNA or gDNA.

Participants were placed into cohorts based on the clinical history they reported. Recovered participants had two consecutive negative NP/OP PCR tests, healthcare professional clearance, or symptom resolution. This sequence originates from a woman aged 25 to 39 who had recovered from COVID-19. The chain joins TRBV10-3 to TRBJ2-7; possibly TRBD1 for D (6 bases). The sequenced material came from PBMCs or T cells enriched from blood (not recorded which). The CDR3 DNA is TGTGCCATCAGTGAGGACAGGATCGTCTACGAGCAGTACTTC. Protein sequence: CAISEDRIVYEQYF.